These 5 T cell receptor beta chains came from one sample sequenced in a study of T cell responses to AZD1222 COVID-19 vaccine. Sequenced by immunoSEQ multiplex PCR; TCRdb stores in-frame clones only, minus some. This sample has over 100,000 clones; around 90% occur once, and the top ten carry approximately 8.4%. Sequencing used peripheral blood, obtained on day 0 of AZD1222 vaccination. The receptors originated from an adult in good health.

Here the CDR3 reads CASSFGTAYSNQPQHF. The CDR3 region has the DNA TGCGCCAGCAGCTTCGGGACGGCTTATAGCAATCAGCCCCAGCATTTT. The rearrangement links TRBV5-1 to TRBJ1-5; TRBD1 is a possible D gene (5 bases). Deletions cut 2 bases from V and 0 bases from J, with 12 bases between. The CDR3 totals 16 residues. Germline CDR1 and CDR2: SGHRS and YFSETQ. Using reference TRBV5-1 and TRBJ1-5 for the parts outside the CDR3, the full variable domain is KAGVTQTPRYLIKTRGQQVTLSCSPISGHRSVSWYQQTPGQGLQFLFEYFSETQRNKGNFPGRFSGRQFSNSRSEMNVSTLELGDSALYLCASSFGTAYSNQPQHFGDGTRLSIL.

A single count supports this clone. The genes are TRBV2 and TRBJ2-5; tentative D call: TRBD2 (7 bases). The ends were cut back, 1 base at V and 4 bases at J, with 13 bases in the middle. The CDR3 covers 15 residues. From germline, CDR1 is SNHLY and CDR2 FYNNEI. CDR3 residues: CASSEVGGRGETQYF. CDR3 nucleotide sequence: TGTGCCAGCAGTGAAGTCGGGGGGCGCGGAGAGACCCAGTACTTC.

This clone was seen a few times. Other DNA sequences in this specimen translate into the identical CDR3. V gene TRBV3-1 (or the pseudogene TRBV3-2) combines with J gene TRBJ1-5; possible D gene TRBD1, 5 bases. The ends were cut back, 2 bases at V and 5 bases at J, with 7 bases in the middle. The CDR3 contains 13 residues. The germline CDR1 and CDR2 sequences are LGHDT and YNNKEL (reference sequence). For the CDR3, the DNA is TGTGCCAGCAGCCAATTCAGGGATCAGCCCCAGCATTTT. Translation: CASSQFRDQPQHF.

The chain joins TRBV28 to TRBJ2-5, with 10 bases that match TRBD1. The length of the CDR3 is 15 residues. With V trimmed by 6 bases and J by 3 bases, 7 bases remained unmatched. CDR1 and CDR2 (germline): MDHEN, SYDVKM. Here the CDR3 DNA reads TGTGCCAGCAGCAGGGACAGGGGAAACGAAGAGACCCAGTACTTC. It encodes CASSRDRGNEETQYF.

The genes are TRBV5-5 and TRBJ2-1; D uncertain. Trimming took 3 bases from V and 4 from J, leaving 8 bases between them. The CDR3 has 13 residues. Germline V gives CDR1 SGHKS, CDR2 YYEKEE (reference sequence). The DNA of the CDR3 is TGTGCCAGCAGCTACGGGCAATACAATGAGCAGTTCTTC. Translated, it gives CASSYGQYNEQFF.